This TCR beta chain was profiled in a study of T cell responses to AZD1222 COVID-19 vaccine. Sequencing used immunoSEQ multiplex PCR; TCRdb keeps in-frame clones, though not all of them. There are about 42,000 clones in the sample; approximately 88% occur only once, and about 18% lies in the top ten. Some second doses came at about 4 weeks and others at about 12 weeks; these were pooled. The CDR3 contains 13 residues. V gave up 2 bases and J gave up 2 bases, with 6 bases separating them. In germline, CDR1 is MNHEY, CDR2 SMNVEV (reference sequence). V gene TRBV27 combines with J gene TRBJ1-2; D is possibly TRBD1 (5 bases). This TCR was sampled from an adult who received the AZD1222 COVID-19 vaccine. Specimen: peripheral blood, collected 28 days after the second AZD1222 dose. CDR3 DNA sequence: TGTGCCAGCAGTTTAGCAGGGAACTATGGCTACACCTTC. Translation gives CASSLAGNYGYTF.